The present entry profiles one TCR beta chain with its context. The data stem from a study of CD8 T cells in ankylosing spondylitis. There are 15 residues in the CDR3. Germline-derived CDR1 and CDR2 are DFQATT and SNEGSKA (reference sequence). V lost 3 bases, J lost 8 bases, and 13 bases stayed unmatched. In TCRdb, the 5' RACE reads were re-called with MiXCR into one record per CDR3 protein. The sample yields approximately 24,000 distinct CDR3 sequences, over 10% seen once. The TCR sequence derives from a male donor with ankylosing spondylitis or in good health (not recorded which). The source material was blood. The rearrangement uses TRBV20-1 and TRBJ2-1, with 7 bases fitting TRBD2. The CDR3 region is CSASGTAGVEDEQFF. CDR3 sequence (DNA): TGCAGTGCTAGTGGGACGGCGGGAGTTGAGGATGAGCAGTTCTTC.